The 21 T cell receptor beta chains in this list originate from one sample, sequenced in a study of shared clonotypes between healthy human individuals. Generated by immunoSEQ multiplex PCR, the TCRdb table keeps only in-frame clones and is missing some. The table lists around 430,000 clones, roughly 80% of them singletons. Sequencing was carried out using PBMCs. Every receptor here comes from a woman aged 40-49 years in good health. Some clones in this sample may be carry-over from other donors' samples.

A note on this clone: Since a far larger clone is one base different, this is likely a read error. V and J are TRBV18 and TRBJ1-2; 7 nucleotides agree with TRBD1. There are 14 residues in the CDR3. Germline V gene lookup returns CDR1 KGHSH and CDR2 LQKENI. Unmatched junction bases numbered 1, after V lost 3 bases and J lost 0 bases. This CDR3 reads CASSPDRTNYGYTF. The DNA of the CDR3 is TGTGCCAGCTCACCGGACAGGACTAACTATGGCTACACCTTC.

The sample holds many counts of this clone. The gene calls are TRBV6-1 and TRBJ1-5; 8 bases fit TRBD1. Trimming cost V 6 bases and J 5 bases; bases outside gene matches: 6. The CDR3 sequence is 14 residues long. In germline, CDR1 is MNHNS, CDR2 SASEGT. This CDR3 reads CASRPGGADQPQHF. For the CDR3, the DNA is TGTGCCAGCAGGCCAGGGGGCGCGGATCAGCCCCAGCATTTT.

J is TRBJ1-2 and V is TRBV6-5; D gene unclear. V gave up 5 bases and J gave up 4 bases, with 11 bases separating them. Germline CDR1 reads MNHEY; CDR2 reads SVGAGI. The CDR3 runs 13 residues. The CDR3 nucleotides are TGTGCCAGCAGTCCACGGGTAGTCTATGGCTACACCTTC. The encoded protein is CASSPRVVYGYTF.

There are a few counts of this clone. The V and J genes are TRBV19 and TRBJ1-1, with TRBD1 as a possible D gene (6 bases). CDR1 LNHDA and CDR2 SQIVND come from the germline V gene (reference sequence). This CDR3 region has 14 residues. The germline V and J ends were trimmed by 1 base and 5 bases, with 11 bases remaining between them. The CDR3 reads CASSIGAGDTEAFF. The CDR3 DNA is TGTGCCAGTAGTATAGGGGCAGGGGATACTGAAGCTTTCTTT.

The chain couples TRBV27 to TRBJ2-6; 12 nucleotides line up with TRBD1. Germline V gene sequence: CDR1 MNHEY, CDR2 SMNVEV (reference sequence). J lost 2 bases, V lost 0 bases, and 11 bases had no gene match. The CDR3 is 21 amino acids. CDR3 bases: TGTGCCAGCAGTTTATCATGGGTGGGACAGGGGGCGGTCCCTGGGGCCAACGTCCTGACTTTC. This sequence encodes CASSLSWVGQGAVPGANVLTF.

The rearrangement uses TRBV5-1 and TRBJ2-1, with 9 bases aligning to TRBD2. J lost 5 bases, V lost 2 bases, and 5 bases had no gene match. CDR3 length: 15 amino acids. Germline CDR1 SGHRS, CDR2 YFSETQ. The chain's CDR3 is CASSLTGTSHNEQFF. The CDR3 nucleotides read TGCGCCAGCAGCTTAACCGGGACTAGCCACAATGAGCAGTTCTTC.

The CDR3 region is CASQPPTGELFF. For the CDR3, the DNA is TGTGCCAGTCAACCTCCCACCGGGGAGCTGTTTTTT. V and J are TRBV7-9 and TRBJ2-2, with D unclear. CDR1 and CDR2 (germline): SEHNR, FQNEAQ (reference sequence). V was trimmed by 9 bases and J by 4 bases, leaving 9 bases between them. The CDR3 runs 12 residues.

The chain combines TRBV4-3 with TRBJ1-3; D gene unclear. The V end was cut by 4 bases, the J end by 0 bases, with 10 bases between. Germline V lookup: CDR1 LGHNA, CDR2 YSLEER. This CDR3 region has 15 residues. This CDR3 reads CASSLLQSSGNTIYF. The CDR3 DNA reads as TGCGCCAGCAGCCTACTGCAGAGCTCTGGAAACACCATATATTTT.

J is TRBJ2-5 and V is TRBV7-9; D uncertain. The end of the DNA fits TRBJ2-7 better, so the J call may be wrong. The germline gives CDR1 SEHNR, CDR2 FQNEAQ (reference sequence). This CDR3 spans 12 amino acids. The CDR3 DNA sequence: TGTGCCAGCAGCTTAGCGGTCTACGAGCAGTACTTC. Its protein is CASSLAVYEQYF.

The chain couples TRBV5-1 to TRBJ2-3, with TRBD2 matching 10 bases. Trimming removed 4 bases from V and 5 bases from J; junction bases left unmatched: 10. This CDR3 region has 16 residues. The V gene's germline CDR1 is SGHRS and CDR2 YFSETQ. The chain's CDR3 is CASSPVAGGGGDTQYF. The CDR3 DNA reads as TGCGCCAGCAGCCCCGTAGCGGGAGGAGGGGGAGATACGCAGTATTTT.

V is TRBV11-2 and J is TRBJ2-7; 7 bases match TRBD1. Looked up from germline, CDR1 is SGHAT and CDR2 is FQNNGV. With 5 bases clipped from V and 3 bases from J, the junction kept 7 bases outside the gene matches. This CDR3 has 14 residues. CDR3 DNA: TGTGCCAGCAGCCCACCGGGACAGATCTACGAGCAGTACTTC. It yields the protein CASSPPGQIYEQYF.

A word on this clone: Other DNA sequences in the same sample also yield this CDR3. The J gene is TRBJ1-5, the V gene TRBV19; D gene uncertain. In germline, CDR1 is LNHDA, CDR2 SQIVND (reference sequence). The CDR3 loop spans 12 amino acids. Trimming took 3 bases from V and 7 from J, leaving 7 bases between them. CDR3 DNA sequence: TGTGCCAGTAGTATTTGGCGGCAGCCCCAGCATTTT. As protein: CASSIWRQPQHF.

This chain uses TRBV7-2 with TRBJ1-2; 7 nucleotides match TRBD1. V was pared by 7 bases and J by 4 bases, with 12 bases of the junction left unmatched. Per the germline V gene, CDR1 is SGHTA and CDR2 is FQGNSA. CDR3 length: 15 residues. The CDR3 sequence: CASTLFPGQTYGYTF. The DNA for the CDR3 is TGTGCCAGCACCTTGTTCCCGGGACAGACCTATGGCTACACCTTC.

The rearrangement joins TRBV6-6 to TRBJ2-1; D not resolved. Trimming pared 2 bases from V and 4 bases from J, leaving 6 bases between. CDR1 is MNHNY, CDR2 SVGAGI, per germline (reference sequence). The CDR3 is 13 residues long. The CDR3 region is CASSYTAYNEQFF. The DNA of the CDR3 is TGTGCCAGCAGTTACACAGCTTACAATGAGCAGTTCTTC.

About this clone itself: This sample includes further DNA sequences coding for the same CDR3. This chain joins TRBV5-1 and TRBJ1-5, with D uncertain. This CDR3 comprises 13 residues. V was clipped by 4 bases and J by 0 bases, with 5 bases between them. Germline values: CDR1 SGHRS, CDR2 YFSETQ. The chain's CDR3 is CASSPDSNQPQHF. For the CDR3, the DNA is TGCGCCAGCAGCCCAGATAGCAATCAGCCCCAGCATTTT.

CDR3 in amino acids: CASSLAGGLSSYEQYF. The DNA for the CDR3 is TGCGCCAGCAGCTTGGCCGGGGGACTGAGCTCCTACGAGCAGTACTTC. The rearrangement links TRBV5-1 to TRBJ2-7; a weak D match, TRBD2 (6 bases). V lost 0 bases, J lost 0 bases, and 13 bases lay in between. Per the germline V gene, CDR1 is SGHRS and CDR2 is YFSETQ. CDR3 length: 16 residues.

V gene TRBV6-4 combines with J gene TRBJ1-6; maybe TRBD1 (5 bases). The CDR3 is made up of 14 amino acids. V shed 2 bases and J shed 7 bases, with 9 bases lying between them. Germline V CDR1 and CDR2: MRHNA, SNTAGT. The CDR3 DNA reads as TGTGCCAGCAGTGACCAGGGAGACAATTCACCCCTCCACTTT. Translating it yields CASSDQGDNSPLHF.

The gene calls are TRBV11-2 and TRBJ2-3; the D gene is possibly TRBD1 (6 bases). The V end was cut by 3 bases, the J end by 2 bases, with 9 bases between. Germline CDR1 is SGHAT and CDR2 is FQNNGV. This CDR3 is built from 14 residues. CDR3 nucleotide sequence: TGTGCCAGCAGCTTTGGACAGCTCACAGATACGCAGTATTTT. Its protein is CASSFGQLTDTQYF.

The rearrangement joins TRBV19 to TRBJ2-7, with a tentative D call TRBD2 (6 bases). Trimming stripped 8 bases from V and 6 bases from J, with 11 bases between. This CDR3 contains 11 residues. CDR1 and CDR2 from the germline V gene are LNHDA and SQIVND (reference sequence). In nucleotides, the CDR3 is TGTGCCAGTGGGGGGAGATCCGAGCAGTACTTC. It encodes CASGGRSEQYF. Based on the CDR3 plus reference TRBV19 and TRBJ2-7, the full variable domain is DGGITQSPKYLFRKEGQNVTLSCEQNLNHDAMYWYRQDPGQGLRLIYYSQIVNDFQKGDIAEGYSVSREKKESFPLTVTSAQKNPTAFYLCASGGRSEQYFGPGTRLTVT.

This clone was observed a few times. This chain joins TRBV7-9 and TRBJ1-2; D is undetermined. Germline CDR1 SEHNR, CDR2 FQNEAQ (reference sequence). The CDR3 loop spans 12 amino acids. Trimming took 7 bases from V and 8 from J, leaving 14 bases between them. CDR3 DNA sequence: TGTGCCAGCAACCCGTGGTCGGAGGGCTACACCTTC. Translated: CASNPWSEGYTF.

This sequence joins TRBV7-2 and TRBJ1-2; TRBD1 is a possible D gene (6 bases). Germline CDR1 and CDR2: SGHTA and FQGNSA. V lost 4 bases to trimming and J lost 8 bases, with 17 bases between them. The length of the CDR3 is 14 residues. CDR3 sequence reads: CASSSNYRVGGYTF. CDR3 nucleotide sequence: TGTGCCAGCAGCTCGAATTACAGGGTAGGAGGCTACACCTTC.